One and the same sample provided the 21 T cell receptor beta chains below, sequenced in a study of CD8+ T cells in alopecia areata. Sequencing relied on a cDNA template that was reverse transcribed from extracted RNA. Repertoires were generated with immunoSEQ multiplex PCR, while TCRdb's copy carries only in-frame clones and drops some. The table lists about 100,000 clones, 58% of them singletons. The sample comprised NKG2D-low CD8+ T cells sorted from blood. These receptors were taken from a human donor with alopecia areata.

This clone was seen only a few times. The chain has TRBV2 and TRBJ2-7, with TRBD2 matching 8 bases. V lost 7 bases to trimming and J lost 3 bases; unmatched junction nucleotides: 8. The CDR3 contains 14 residues. Germline V gene sequence: CDR1 SNHLY, CDR2 FYNNEI. The CDR3 spells CASNQRELLYEQYF. The DNA of the CDR3 is TGTGCCAGCAACCAGCGGGAGTTACTCTACGAGCAGTACTTC.

The chain is built from TRBV7-9 and TRBJ2-1; the match to TRBD1 covers 8 bases. Unmatched junction bases numbered 6, after V lost 5 bases and J lost 0 bases. The CDR3 spans 16 residues. Germline values: CDR1 SEHNR, CDR2 FQNEAQ (reference sequence). CDR3 DNA sequence: TGTGCCAGCAGCAACCGGGACAGGAGCTCCTACAATGAGCAGTTCTTC. It yields the protein CASSNRDRSSYNEQFF.

A few counts support this clone. The chain employs TRBV6-5 and TRBJ1-1; D gene unclear. CDR3 length: 12 residues. From germline, CDR1 is MNHEY and CDR2 SVGAGI. Trimming stripped 5 bases from V and 5 bases from J, with 9 bases between. The CDR3 region is CASSRSPTEAFF. The CDR3 DNA follows: TGTGCCAGCAGTCGAAGCCCTACTGAAGCTTTCTTT.

This clone was seen only once. The V call is TRBV27, the J call TRBJ2-7; D is ambiguous. The germline CDR1 and CDR2 sequences are MNHEY and SMNVEV (reference sequence). The CDR3 length is 13 residues. V was shortened by 4 bases and J by 5 bases, with 12 bases between the two germline ends. CDR3 amino acids: CASSYMGSDEQYF. CDR3 nucleotides: TGTGCCAGCAGTTACATGGGTTCGGACGAGCAGTACTTC.

This clone has a handful of counts. The V and J genes are TRBV9 and TRBJ2-2; 9 positions agree with TRBD2. The CDR3 has 14 amino acids. Germline V gene lookup returns CDR1 SGDLS and CDR2 YYNGEE. V was clipped by 4 bases and J by 9 bases; unmatched bases: 7. This CDR3 is CASSRGGVIRELFF. In nucleotides, the CDR3 is TGTGCCAGCAGCCGCGGGGGGGTGATCAGGGAGCTGTTTTTT.

The genes are TRBV5-6 and TRBJ2-5, with 10 bases matching TRBD2. Germline CDR1 is SGHDT and CDR2 is YYEEEE. The junction had 2 bases not matched to a gene; V was cut back by 3 bases and J by 0 bases. This CDR3 has 15 residues. DNA of the CDR3: TGTGCCAGCAGCTATGGGACTAGCGACCAAGAGACCCAGTACTTC. Translation: CASSYGTSDQETQYF.

Written as DNA, the CDR3 is TGCGCCAGCAGCCAAGATCCGACAGGGCGTGAAGCTTTCTTT. This codes for CASSQDPTGREAFF. The chain recombines TRBV4-1 with TRBJ1-1; 7 nucleotides line up with TRBD1. The CDR3 runs 14 residues. V lost 0 bases, J lost 7 bases, and 5 bases stayed unmatched. Germline V gene data show CDR1 as MGHRA and CDR2 as YSYEKL.

In its sample, this clone was seen a few times. CDR3 protein: CASSKIRGLTGANVLTF. The CDR3 DNA reads as TGCGCCAGCAGCAAAATAAGGGGCTTAACTGGGGCCAACGTCCTGACTTTC. V and J are TRBV23-1 and TRBJ2-6; TRBD1 is a possible D gene (5 bases). TRBV23-1 has ORF status, its function being uncertain. Trimming pared 6 bases from V and 2 bases from J, leaving 17 bases between. The CDR3 is 17 residues long.

The chain has TRBV9 and TRBJ2-7; no clear D gene. The CDR3 length is 13 residues. V lost 0 bases to trimming and J lost 7 bases, with 11 bases between them. Germline CDR1 reads SGDLS; CDR2 reads YYNGEE. CDR3 DNA: TGTGCCAGCAGCGTAGACCTGTTCCCAGAGCAGTACTTC. Residues: CASSVDLFPEQYF.

Turning to this clone: A much larger clone differs by one base, so this may be a read error. V and J are TRBV6-5 and TRBJ2-1; TRBD2 aligns across 7 bases. This CDR3 is 14 amino acids long. J was trimmed by 0 bases and V by 4 bases; bases with no gene match: 0. CDR1 and CDR2 from the germline V gene are MNHEY and SVGAGI. The CDR3 nucleotides read TGTGCCAGCAGTTTAGCGGGCTCCTACAATGAGCAGTTCTTC. Protein: CASSLAGSYNEQFF.

The J gene is TRBJ2-3, the V gene TRBV7-9, with a tentative D call TRBD2 (6 bases). V lost 6 bases, J lost 6 bases, and 13 bases lay in between. The germline gives CDR1 SEHNR, CDR2 FQNEAQ (reference sequence). CDR3 length equals 13 residues. As DNA, the CDR3 is TGTGCCAGCAGATTTAGAGGAGGGGATACGCAGTATTTT. This gives the protein CASRFRGGDTQYF.

This clone was observed a single time. This chain uses TRBV28 with TRBJ2-1; the match to TRBD2 covers 7 bases. This CDR3 spans 13 amino acids. With V trimmed by 6 bases and J by 4 bases, 3 bases remained unmatched. Germline V gene lookup returns CDR1 MDHEN and CDR2 SYDVKM. CDR3 region: CASRREGYNEQFF. DNA for the CDR3: TGTGCCAGCAGGAGGGAGGGTTACAATGAGCAGTTCTTC.

The genes are TRBV7-8 and TRBJ2-1, with 9 bases matching TRBD2. The CDR3 has 15 residues. After removal of 3 bases from V and 8 bases from J, the junction contained 8 bases not matched to a gene. Germline V gives CDR1 SGHVS, CDR2 FQNEAQ. As DNA, the CDR3 is TGTGCCAGCAGCTTGGGACTAGCCCAACTCGATGAGCAGTTCTTC. Protein product: CASSLGLAQLDEQFF.

The gene calls are TRBV7-8 and TRBJ1-2; TRBD1 might be the D (5 bases). The CDR3 is 13 amino acids. CDR1 is SGHVS, CDR2 FQNEAQ, per germline. Deletions cut 1 base from V and 5 bases from J, with 8 bases between. The CDR3 here is CASSLGGAYGYTF. Written as DNA, the CDR3 is TGTGCCAGCAGCTTAGGAGGGGCTTATGGCTACACCTTC.

The rearrangement links TRBV27 to TRBJ2-1; D perhaps matches TRBD2 (6 bases). The CDR3 is 17 residues long. Looked up from germline, CDR1 is MNHEY and CDR2 is SMNVEV (reference sequence). V lost 6 bases and J 3 bases, leaving 21 bases between the germline ends. CDR3: CASRAGSGGPLYNEQFF. The CDR3 DNA reads as TGTGCCAGCAGGGCCGGGAGCGGAGGGCCCCTCTACAATGAGCAGTTCTTC.

The chain links TRBV6-5 to TRBJ2-3; D perhaps matches TRBD1 (5 bases). The CDR3 totals 13 residues. With 5 bases removed from V and 2 bases from J, the gap between germline ends came to 8 bases. Germline values: CDR1 MNHEY, CDR2 SVGAGI. In nucleotides, the CDR3 is TGTGCCAGCAGTCAGGGATTCACAGATACGCAGTATTTT. It is translated as CASSQGFTDTQYF.

The chain uses TRBV2 and TRBJ2-1, with 7 bases identical to TRBD2. In germline, CDR1 is SNHLY, CDR2 FYNNEI. J was trimmed by 7 bases and V by 2 bases; bases with no gene match: 8. This CDR3 has 15 amino acids. The CDR3 is CASSERGRAENEQFF. The CDR3 bases are TGTGCCAGCAGTGAACGGGGGAGGGCCGAGAATGAGCAGTTCTTC.

The chain links TRBV13 to TRBJ2-7; D uncertain. This CDR3 has 15 amino acids. The V gene lost 2 bases and the J gene lost 2 bases, with 13 bases spanning the gap. Germline lookup yields CDR1 PRHDT and CDR2 FYEKMQ (reference sequence). The CDR3 DNA reads TGTGCCAGCAGCTTACCCGACTCCGGGCCCTACGAGCAGTACTTC. As protein: CASSLPDSGPYEQYF.

This chain connects TRBV27 to TRBJ2-1; 9 bases are a match to TRBD2. In germline, CDR1 is MNHEY, CDR2 SMNVEV (reference sequence). The CDR3 contains 14 residues. With V trimmed by 4 bases and J by 6 bases, 4 bases remained unmatched. Here the CDR3 DNA reads TGTGCCAGCAGTTCGGGACTAGCAACCAATGAGCAGTTCTTC. As protein: CASSSGLATNEQFF.

This clone was detected only a few times. This chain connects TRBV19 to TRBJ1-2, with 9 bases lining up with TRBD1. The CDR3 covers 15 residues. The germline V gene has CDR1 LNHDA and CDR2 SQIVND (reference sequence). V lost 6 bases and J lost 3; bases outside the gene matches: 8. The CDR3 coding sequence is TGTGCCAGTAGCCGGGACAGGGAAGTCGACTATGGCTACACCTTC. This encodes CASSRDREVDYGYTF.

Written as DNA, the CDR3 is TGTGCCAGCAGCAACCTACTAGCGGGAGGGTCAAATGAGCAGTTCTTC. Residues: CASSNLLAGGSNEQFF. The chain uses TRBV13 and TRBJ2-1; 13 positions agree with TRBD2. V shed 5 bases and J 7 bases; nucleotides not matched to a gene: 8. This CDR3 has 16 residues. Germline CDR1 and CDR2: PRHDT and FYEKMQ (reference sequence).